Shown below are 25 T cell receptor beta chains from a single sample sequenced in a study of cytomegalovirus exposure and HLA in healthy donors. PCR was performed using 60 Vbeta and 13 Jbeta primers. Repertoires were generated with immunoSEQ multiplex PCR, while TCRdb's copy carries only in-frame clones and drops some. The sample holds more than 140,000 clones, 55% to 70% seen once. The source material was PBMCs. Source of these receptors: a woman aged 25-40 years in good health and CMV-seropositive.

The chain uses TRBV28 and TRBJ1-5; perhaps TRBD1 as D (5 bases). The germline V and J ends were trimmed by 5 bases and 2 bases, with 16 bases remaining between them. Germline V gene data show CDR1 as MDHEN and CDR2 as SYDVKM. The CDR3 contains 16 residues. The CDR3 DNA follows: TGTGCCAGCAGTGTGCCGGGGGGGTTAGGCAATCAGCCCCAGCATTTT. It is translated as CASSVPGGLGNQPQHF.

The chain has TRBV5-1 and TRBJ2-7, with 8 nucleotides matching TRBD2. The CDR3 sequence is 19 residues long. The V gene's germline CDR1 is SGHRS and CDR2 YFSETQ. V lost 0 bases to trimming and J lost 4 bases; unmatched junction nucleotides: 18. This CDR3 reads CASSLGLTPGGRGLYEQYF. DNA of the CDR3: TGCGCCAGCAGCTTGGGGCTAACCCCGGGGGGGCGGGGCTTATACGAGCAGTACTTC.

CDR3 DNA: TGTGCCAGCAGAGAGGGTTCCTATAATTCACCCCTCCACTTT. Translation gives CASREGSYNSPLHF. The J gene is TRBJ1-6, the V gene TRBV6-4; D ambiguous. The CDR3 runs 14 residues. The V end was cut by 6 bases, the J end by 1 base, with 7 bases between. CDR1 and CDR2 (germline): MRHNA, SNTAGT.

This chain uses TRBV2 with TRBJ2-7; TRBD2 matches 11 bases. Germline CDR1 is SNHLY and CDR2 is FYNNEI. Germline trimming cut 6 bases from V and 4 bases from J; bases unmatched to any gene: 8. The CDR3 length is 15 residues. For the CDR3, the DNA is TGTGCCAGCAGCGAACTAGCGGGGGACCAGTACGAGCAGTACTTC. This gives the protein CASSELAGDQYEQYF.

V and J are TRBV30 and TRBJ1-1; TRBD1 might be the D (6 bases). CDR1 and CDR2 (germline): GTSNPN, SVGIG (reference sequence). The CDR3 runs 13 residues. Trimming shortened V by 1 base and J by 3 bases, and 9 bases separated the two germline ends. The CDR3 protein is CAWSEGGDTEAFF. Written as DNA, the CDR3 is TGTGCCTGGAGTGAGGGGGGGGACACTGAAGCTTTCTTT.

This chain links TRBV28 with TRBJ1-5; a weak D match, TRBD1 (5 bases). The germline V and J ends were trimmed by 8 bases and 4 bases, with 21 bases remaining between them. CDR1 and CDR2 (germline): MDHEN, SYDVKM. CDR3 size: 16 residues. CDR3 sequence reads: CASLSFQGNPNQPQHF. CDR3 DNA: TGTGCCAGCCTTTCTTTTCAGGGTAATCCTAATCAGCCCCAGCATTTT.

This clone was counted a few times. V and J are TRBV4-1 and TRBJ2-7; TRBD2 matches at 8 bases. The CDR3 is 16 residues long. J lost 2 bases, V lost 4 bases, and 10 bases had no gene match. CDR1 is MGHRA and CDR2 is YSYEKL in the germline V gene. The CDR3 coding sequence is TGCGCCAGCAGCCGGGGGGTCCTAGCGGGTGCCTACGAGCAGTACTTC. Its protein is CASSRGVLAGAYEQYF.

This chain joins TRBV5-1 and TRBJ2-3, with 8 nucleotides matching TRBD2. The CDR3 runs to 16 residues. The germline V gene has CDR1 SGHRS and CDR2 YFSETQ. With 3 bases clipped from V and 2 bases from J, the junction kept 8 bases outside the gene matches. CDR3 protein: CASSSGGGPLTDTQYF. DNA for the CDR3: TGCGCCAGCAGCTCGGGAGGGGGGCCTCTCACAGATACGCAGTATTTT.

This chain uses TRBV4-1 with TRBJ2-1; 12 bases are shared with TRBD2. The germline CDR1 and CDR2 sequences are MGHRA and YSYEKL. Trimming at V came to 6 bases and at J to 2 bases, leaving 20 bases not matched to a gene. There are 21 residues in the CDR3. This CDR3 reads CASRPTARTSGVLLPYNEQFF. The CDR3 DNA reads TGCGCCAGCAGACCAACCGCTCGGACTAGCGGGGTCCTCCTACCCTACAATGAGCAGTTCTTC.

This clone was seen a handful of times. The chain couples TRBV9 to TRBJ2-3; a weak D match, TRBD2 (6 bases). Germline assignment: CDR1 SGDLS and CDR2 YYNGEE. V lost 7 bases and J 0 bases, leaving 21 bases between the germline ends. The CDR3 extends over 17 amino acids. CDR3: CASHGGRGTSSTDTQYF. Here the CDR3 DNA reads TGTGCCAGCCATGGGGGGAGAGGAACATCTAGCACAGATACGCAGTATTTT.

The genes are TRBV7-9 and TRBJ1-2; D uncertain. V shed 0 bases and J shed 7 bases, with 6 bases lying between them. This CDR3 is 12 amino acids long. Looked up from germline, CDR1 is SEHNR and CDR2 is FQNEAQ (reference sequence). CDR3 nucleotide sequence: TGTGCCAGCAGCTTAGCCGGTCTTGGCTACACCTTC. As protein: CASSLAGLGYTF.

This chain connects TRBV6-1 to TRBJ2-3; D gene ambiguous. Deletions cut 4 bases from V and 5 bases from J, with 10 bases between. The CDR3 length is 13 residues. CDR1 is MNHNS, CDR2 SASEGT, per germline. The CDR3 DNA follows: TGTGCCAGCAGTGGGTGGGCCTTAGATACGCAGTATTTT. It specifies CASSGWALDTQYF.

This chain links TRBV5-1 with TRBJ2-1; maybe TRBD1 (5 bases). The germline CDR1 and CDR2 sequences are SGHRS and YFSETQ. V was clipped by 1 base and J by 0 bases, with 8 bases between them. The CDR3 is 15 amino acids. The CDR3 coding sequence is TGCGCCAGCAGCTTGACAGGTAGCTCCTACAATGAGCAGTTCTTC. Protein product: CASSLTGSSYNEQFF.

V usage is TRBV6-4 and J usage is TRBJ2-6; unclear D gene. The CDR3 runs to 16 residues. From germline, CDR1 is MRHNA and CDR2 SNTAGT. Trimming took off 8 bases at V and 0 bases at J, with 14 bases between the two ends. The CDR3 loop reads CASSPGLSSGANVLTF. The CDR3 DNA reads TGTGCCAGCTCACCGGGTCTGAGCTCTGGGGCCAACGTCCTGACTTTC.

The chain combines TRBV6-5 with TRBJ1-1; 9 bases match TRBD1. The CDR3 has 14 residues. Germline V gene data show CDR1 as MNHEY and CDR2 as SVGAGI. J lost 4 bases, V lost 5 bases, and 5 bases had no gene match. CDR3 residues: CASSQGTGSTEAFF. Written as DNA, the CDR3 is TGTGCCAGCAGTCAAGGGACAGGGAGCACTGAAGCTTTCTTT.

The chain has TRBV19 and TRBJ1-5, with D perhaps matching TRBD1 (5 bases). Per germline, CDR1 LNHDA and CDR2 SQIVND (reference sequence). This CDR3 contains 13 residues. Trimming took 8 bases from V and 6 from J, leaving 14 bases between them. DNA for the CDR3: TGTGCCAGTGCTCCCGGGGGGTCTCAGCCCCAGCATTTT. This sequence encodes CASAPGGSQPQHF.

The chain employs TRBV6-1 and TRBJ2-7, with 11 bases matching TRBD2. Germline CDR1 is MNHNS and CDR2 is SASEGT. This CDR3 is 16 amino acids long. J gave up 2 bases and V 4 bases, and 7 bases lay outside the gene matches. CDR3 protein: CASSAAGLAVTYEQYF. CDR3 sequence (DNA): TGTGCCAGCAGTGCAGCGGGACTAGCGGTAACCTACGAGCAGTACTTC.

The CDR3 region has the DNA TGTGCCAGCAGTGAAGGCGGTTCCTCCGGGGAGACCCAGTACTTC. Encoded protein: CASSEGGSSGETQYF. V usage is TRBV2 and J usage is TRBJ2-5, with D unclear. Germline CDR1 is SNHLY and CDR2 is FYNNEI. Trimming removed 1 base at V and 5 bases at J, with 14 bases between. This CDR3 has 15 amino acids.

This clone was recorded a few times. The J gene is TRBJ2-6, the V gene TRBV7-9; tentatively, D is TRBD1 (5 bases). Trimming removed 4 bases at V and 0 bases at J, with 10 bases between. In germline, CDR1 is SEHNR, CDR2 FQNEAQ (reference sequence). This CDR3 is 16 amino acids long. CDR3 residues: CASSSTRASGANVLTF. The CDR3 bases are TGTGCCAGCAGCTCCACCAGGGCCTCTGGGGCCAACGTCCTGACTTTC.

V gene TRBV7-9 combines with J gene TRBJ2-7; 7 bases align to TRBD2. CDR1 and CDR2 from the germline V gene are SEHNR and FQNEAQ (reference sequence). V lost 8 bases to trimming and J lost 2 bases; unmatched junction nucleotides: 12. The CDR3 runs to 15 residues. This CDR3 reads CASGPIAGNPYEQYF. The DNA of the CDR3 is TGTGCCAGCGGTCCTATAGCGGGTAACCCCTACGAGCAGTACTTC.

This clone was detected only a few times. The CDR3 reads CASSLDPQASQFF. CDR3 DNA: TGTGCCAGCAGCTTAGATCCCCAAGCGTCGCAGTTCTTC. V gene TRBV11-2 combines with J gene TRBJ2-1; D unclear. Trimming took off 0 bases at V and 12 bases at J, with 12 bases between the two ends. Per germline, CDR1 SGHAT and CDR2 FQNNGV. The CDR3 has 13 amino acids.

The DNA of the CDR3 is TGTGCCAGCAGTTTCTCCAGGGGAAGGAACTATGGCTACACCTTC. Translation gives CASSFSRGRNYGYTF. The chain joins TRBV27 to TRBJ1-2; D may be TRBD1 (6 bases). This CDR3 is built from 15 residues. Germline V gene sequence: CDR1 MNHEY, CDR2 SMNVEV (reference sequence). Trimming shortened V by 3 bases and J by 2 bases, and 13 bases separated the two germline ends.

CDR3: CASSPTTSLAGVSTDTQYF. The CDR3 DNA sequence: TGCGCCAGCAGCCCCACTACCTCGCTAGCGGGGGTAAGCACAGATACGCAGTATTTT. The V and J genes are TRBV5-1 and TRBJ2-3, with TRBD2 matching over 10 bases. Trimming removed 4 bases from V and 0 bases from J; junction bases left unmatched: 14. CDR1 and CDR2 (germline): SGHRS, YFSETQ. The CDR3 length is 19 residues.

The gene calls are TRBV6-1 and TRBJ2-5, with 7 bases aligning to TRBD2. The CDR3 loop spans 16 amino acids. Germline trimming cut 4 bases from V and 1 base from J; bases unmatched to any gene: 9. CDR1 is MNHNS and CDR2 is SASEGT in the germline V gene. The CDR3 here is CASSVTLAGTQETQYF. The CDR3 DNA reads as TGTGCCAGCAGTGTTACATTAGCGGGCACCCAAGAGACCCAGTACTTC.

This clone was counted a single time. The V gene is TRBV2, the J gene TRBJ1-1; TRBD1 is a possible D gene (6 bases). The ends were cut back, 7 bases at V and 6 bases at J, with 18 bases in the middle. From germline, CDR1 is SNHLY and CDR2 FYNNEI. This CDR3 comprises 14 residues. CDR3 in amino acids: CASTQGPGPAEAFF. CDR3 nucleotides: TGTGCCAGCACTCAGGGGCCAGGTCCTGCTGAAGCTTTCTTT.